Below are 27 T cell receptor beta chains sequenced from a single sample in a study of T cell repertoires in cytomegalovirus infection. A single record per CDR3 protein comes from TCRdb applying MiXCR to the reads. This sample yields about 24,000 distinct CDR3 sequences, of which about 22% are seen a single time; roughly nine tenths belongs to the top ten. For these receptors, no antigen is known. Material: CD8+ T cells from cultured PBMCs, obtained from culture after CMV antigen stimulation. These receptors all come from a human donor in good health (CMV status not recorded). Some clones in this sample may be carry-over from other donors' samples.

This clonotype was seen a few times. The chain combines TRBV19 with TRBJ1-2; tentatively, D is TRBD1 (6 bases). Trimming shortened V by 3 bases and J by 2 bases, and 7 bases separated the two germline ends. This CDR3 is 13 amino acids long. Per germline, CDR1 LNHDA and CDR2 SQIVND (reference sequence). CDR3 DNA sequence: TGTGCCAGTAGTATCACAGGGAACTATGGCTACACCTTC. It encodes CASSITGNYGYTF.

This clonotype appeared a few times. J is TRBJ2-7 and V is TRBV12-3 or TRBV12-4; tentatively, D is TRBD2 (5 bases). V lost 7 bases and J lost 4, with 14 bases in between. The CDR3 is 13 residues long. Here the CDR3 reads CASTEGFRYEQYF. CDR3 bases: TGTGCCAGCACCGAGGGATTCAGGTACGAGCAGTACTTC.

This clonotype has a handful of counts. The CDR3 bases are TGCGCCAGCAGCACAGGGGCGGGTCAGCCCCAGCATTTT. It specifies CASSTGAGQPQHF. The rearrangement joins TRBV10-2 to TRBJ1-5, with 7 bases matching TRBD1. The CDR3 has 13 residues. V lost 6 bases and J lost 6; bases outside the gene matches: 5. Germline values: CDR1 WSHSY, CDR2 SAAADI.

The gene calls are TRBV5-6 and TRBJ2-7; 7 bases line up with TRBD2. V lost 2 bases and J lost 6; bases outside the gene matches: 2. The CDR3 has 12 residues. Germline assignment: CDR1 SGHDT and CDR2 YYEEEE. CDR3 DNA: TGTGCCAGCAGCTTTGGGGGGGGCGAGCAGTACTTC. Translated: CASSFGGGEQYF.

On this clonotype itself: A read error is possible here, since a much larger clone lies one base away. J is TRBJ2-1 and V is TRBV3-1, with 8 bases identical to TRBD2. With 1 base clipped from V and 0 bases from J, the junction kept 11 bases outside the gene matches. Germline V CDR1 and CDR2: LGHDT, YNNKEL (reference sequence). The CDR3 sequence is 19 residues long. The DNA of the CDR3 is TGTGCCAGCAGCCAAGGTGCTGGCGGGGGGACCACCTCCTACAATGAGCAGTTCTTC. It translates to CASSQGAGGGTTSYNEQFF.

This clonotype was seen ten or more times. The chain is built from TRBV20-1 and TRBJ2-3; D perhaps matches TRBD1 (6 bases). The V end was cut by 6 bases, the J end by 3 bases, with 19 bases between. Germline CDR1 is DFQATT and CDR2 is SNEGSKA (reference sequence). This CDR3 has 15 residues. The CDR3 reads CSARDPGEATDTQYF. In DNA form, the CDR3 reads TGCAGTGCCCGAGACCCAGGGGAAGCGACAGATACGCAGTATTTT.

V usage is TRBV27 and J usage is TRBJ1-1, with D perhaps TRBD1 (5 bases). The CDR3 covers 20 residues. The V end was cut by 3 bases, the J end by 4 bases, with 30 bases between. The germline CDR1 and CDR2 sequences are MNHEY and SMNVEV (reference sequence). CDR3 nucleotides: TGTGCCAGCAGTTTCTATCCGGTCCCGGACAAGAGGGAGGTAGGCACTGAAGCTTTCTTT. Residues: CASSFYPVPDKREVGTEAFF.

In this sample, this clonotype turned up a few times. The chain links TRBV5-5 to TRBJ2-3; a possible D gene is TRBD1 (5 bases). CDR1 and CDR2 from the germline V gene are SGHKS and YYEKEE (reference sequence). Trimming stripped 0 bases from V and 4 bases from J, with 9 bases between. The CDR3 has 14 amino acids. CDR3 DNA: TGTGCCAGCAGCTTGGGTCAGGGTCCAGATACGCAGTATTTT. Amino acids: CASSLGQGPDTQYF.

CDR3 coding DNA: TGTGCCAGCAGTGAAGCCGGGACGAACTACGAGCAGTACTTC. This encodes CASSEAGTNYEQYF. The chain recombines TRBV25-1 with TRBJ2-7; D might be TRBD1 or TRBD2, each matching 5 bases. The germline V gene encodes CDR1 MGHDK and CDR2 SYGVNS. This CDR3 is 14 amino acids long. V lost 2 bases and J 3 bases, leaving 11 bases between the germline ends.

The CDR3 nucleotides are TGTGCCAGCAGCCCCGCGGGGGACCAAGAGACCCAGTACTTC. It is translated as CASSPAGDQETQYF. The chain combines TRBV7-9 with TRBJ2-5; 7 bases fit TRBD2. Germline loops: CDR1 SEHNR, CDR2 FQNEAQ (reference sequence). Trimming cost V 5 bases and J 0 bases; bases outside gene matches: 3. The CDR3 is 14 amino acids.

This chain links TRBV28 with TRBJ1-1; weak D call: TRBD1 (6 bases). The V gene's germline CDR1 is MDHEN and CDR2 SYDVKM. V dropped 6 bases and J dropped 0 bases, with 11 bases sitting between them. The CDR3 has 14 amino acids. DNA of the CDR3: TGTGCCAGCAGCCACAGGGCGTTGAACACTGAAGCTTTCTTT. This encodes CASSHRALNTEAFF.

As regards this clonotype: At one of its ends the junction is not consistent with the germline gene, which may arise from a read error. The chain joins TRBV6-2 or TRBV6-3 to TRBJ1-2, with D unresolved. Germline lookup yields CDR1 MNHEY and CDR2 SVGEGT. The CDR3 contains 13 residues. CDR3 sequence reads: CASSYKEQTPFAF. The CDR3, as DNA: TGTGCCAGCAGTTACAAGGAACAAACACCTTTCGCCTTC.

The rearrangement joins TRBV10-3 to TRBJ2-5; D is perhaps TRBD1 or TRBD2 (5 bases each). The germline V gene encodes CDR1 ENHRY and CDR2 SYGVKD. Between the trimmed V and J ends, which lost 4 bases and 2 bases, there was a span of 11 bases. The CDR3 has 14 residues. CDR3 DNA: TGTGCCATCAGTGGGGACCCGGATCAAGAGACCCAGTACTTC. This encodes CAISGDPDQETQYF.

This chain links TRBV20-1 with TRBJ1-1; possibly TRBD1 for D (5 bases). The V end was cut by 3 bases, the J end by 8 bases, with 16 bases between. The CDR3 has 13 residues. Germline V gene sequence: CDR1 DFQATT, CDR2 SNEGSKA (reference sequence). CDR3: CSASTRTDREAFF. The CDR3 nucleotides are TGCAGTGCTAGTACACGGACTGACAGAGAAGCTTTCTTT.

The sample holds a few counts of this clonotype. The CDR3 DNA sequence: TGTGCCAGCAGCTTAGCTTACACATCGAACACCGGGGAGCTGTTTTTT. Translation: CASSLAYTSNTGELFF. V usage is TRBV7-9 and J usage is TRBJ2-2; no definite D call. This CDR3 comprises 16 residues. CDR1 and CDR2 (germline): SEHNR, FQNEAQ (reference sequence). The ends were cut back, 0 bases at V and 0 bases at J, with 8 bases in the middle.

The DNA for the CDR3 is TGCAGTGCTAGAGATCCAGGGATGAACACTGAAGCTTTCTTT. It specifies CSARDPGMNTEAFF. The chain has TRBV20-1 and TRBJ1-1, with D tentatively TRBD1 (5 bases). Germline assignment: CDR1 DFQATT and CDR2 SNEGSKA (reference sequence). Between the trimmed V and J ends, which lost 0 bases and 0 bases, there was a span of 8 bases. This CDR3 spans 14 amino acids.

The genes are TRBV10-3 and TRBJ2-7; no clear D. Germline CDR1 ENHRY, CDR2 SYGVKD. The CDR3 extends over 14 amino acids. V gave up 2 bases and J gave up 3 bases, with 11 bases separating them. The CDR3 protein is CAISETRTDYEQYF. The CDR3 bases are TGTGCCATCAGTGAGACTCGAACCGACTACGAGCAGTACTTC.

This clonotype was observed a few times. The V gene is TRBV27, the J gene TRBJ2-7, with TRBD1 identical over 7 bases. Germline CDR1 is MNHEY and CDR2 is SMNVEV (reference sequence). CDR3 length: 16 amino acids. V shed 0 bases, J shed 5 bases, and the junction held 10 bases outside the gene matches. CDR3 sequence reads: CASSLSRTGPIHEQYF. In DNA, the CDR3 is TGTGCCAGCAGTTTATCGCGGACAGGCCCGATCCACGAGCAGTACTTC.

This clonotype was seen many times. The chain is built from TRBV7-2 and TRBJ2-5; a possible D gene is TRBD2 (6 bases). The CDR3 is made up of 16 amino acids. The ends were cut back, 2 bases at V and 3 bases at J, with 16 bases in the middle. Per the germline V gene, CDR1 is SGHTA and CDR2 is FQGNSA. CDR3 sequence (DNA): TGTGCCAGCAGCTTATTTGGGGGTTGGGGGGAAGAGACCCAGTACTTC. Its protein is CASSLFGGWGEETQYF.

This clonotype has ten or more counts. The genes are TRBV12-3 or TRBV12-4 and TRBJ1-4; unclear D gene. V lost 3 bases to trimming and J lost 8 bases, with 16 bases between them. CDR3 size: 15 residues. The CDR3, as DNA: TGTGCCAGCAGTTTCGCCCTAAACCATCGCGAAAAACTGTTTTTT. Residues: CASSFALNHREKLFF.

This clonotype was recorded many times. DNA of the CDR3: TGTGCCAGCAGCTTAGAAATGGGTTACTCCTACGAGCAGTACTTC. This sequence encodes CASSLEMGYSYEQYF. This chain connects TRBV7-6 to TRBJ2-7, with unresolved D. Trimming took 1 base from V and 0 from J, leaving 10 bases between them. Germline values: CDR1 SGHVS, CDR2 FNYEAQ. The CDR3 is 15 amino acids.

The rearrangement links TRBV3-1 to TRBJ2-2; D gene unclear. V was cut by 3 bases and J by 5 bases, with 4 bases left in between. The germline CDR1 and CDR2 sequences are LGHDT and YNNKEL (reference sequence). The CDR3 is made up of 12 amino acids. CDR3 nucleotides: TGTGCCAGCAGCCATAGGACCGGGGAGCTGTTTTTT. It encodes CASSHRTGELFF.

This clonotype has a handful of counts. The rearrangement uses TRBV7-3 and TRBJ2-3; no clear D gene. Germline V gene data show CDR1 as SGHTA and CDR2 as FQGTGA. V dropped 6 bases and J dropped 2 bases, with 15 bases sitting between them. The CDR3 is 15 amino acids. The CDR3 sequence: CASSHFGSPTDTQYF. The DNA for the CDR3 is TGTGCCAGCAGTCATTTTGGGTCCCCCACAGATACGCAGTATTTT.

This clonotype was counted a few times. This chain uses TRBV20-1 with TRBJ2-1; D is undetermined. V gave up 3 bases and J gave up 5 bases, with 11 bases separating them. The CDR3 extends over 13 amino acids. The germline CDR1 and CDR2 sequences are DFQATT and SNEGSKA (reference sequence). CDR3 loop: CSARPGLNNEQFF. The CDR3 DNA sequence: TGCAGTGCTAGGCCTGGGTTGAACAATGAGCAGTTCTTC.

This clonotype was observed at least ten times. The chain is built from TRBV7-2 and TRBJ1-5; the D gene is possibly TRBD1 (5 bases). Germline values: CDR1 SGHTA, CDR2 FQGNSA. This CDR3 comprises 16 residues. V was trimmed by 4 bases and J by 2 bases, leaving 15 bases between them. The CDR3 is CASSSDTRFGNQPQHF. The CDR3 region has the DNA TGTGCCAGCAGCTCGGACACACGTTTTGGCAATCAGCCCCAGCATTTT. Combining the CDR3 with reference TRBV7-2 and TRBJ1-5 gives the whole variable domain GAGVSQSPSNKVTEKGKDVELRCDPISGHTALYWYRQSLGQGLEFLIYFQGNSAPDKSGLPSDRFSAERTGGSVSTLTIQRTQQEDSAVYLCASSSDTRFGNQPQHFGDGTRLSIL.

This clonotype has more than one count but fewer than ten. V gene TRBV2 combines with J gene TRBJ2-1; D might be TRBD2 (5 bases). With 6 bases removed from V and 8 bases from J, the gap between germline ends came to 20 bases. CDR3 length: 15 amino acids. CDR1 and CDR2 from the germline V gene are SNHLY and FYNNEI. The CDR3 sequence is CASSQVSASRDEQFF. CDR3 sequence (DNA): TGTGCCAGCAGCCAAGTTTCGGCTAGCCGCGATGAGCAGTTCTTC.

In its sample, this clonotype was seen a few times. This chain joins TRBV20-1 and TRBJ2-7, with 9 bases identical to TRBD1. CDR3 length: 13 amino acids. The trim removed 3 bases at V and 3 bases at J, leaving 3 bases unmatched. Germline CDR1 is DFQATT and CDR2 is SNEGSKA (reference sequence). The chain's CDR3 is CSARDRGYYEQYF. CDR3 bases: TGCAGTGCTAGGGACAGGGGTTACTACGAGCAGTACTTC.